This T cell receptor beta chain was captured by sequencing in a study of blood T cell repertoires in COVID-19. As for the study in general: Both acute and convalescent COVID-19 samples were obtained from the United States, Italy and Spain.

Per germline, CDR1 SGHVS and CDR2 FQNEAQ. This CDR3 spans 19 amino acids. The V gene end was trimmed by 5 bases and the J gene end by 1 base; junction bases not matched to a gene: 17. In the source study's methods: Using reference gene primer amplification, nucleated cell counts were estimated. The data were produced by immunoSEQ multiplex PCR, yet TCRdb's version contains in-frame clones alone and is incomplete. That table is the source of V, J and clone size, and D and trimming were worked out from the DNA. The data contain 100,000 to 120,000 clones, roughly 80% of them seen just once; the ten biggest clones take up 1.5% to 1.8%.

Material for sequencing was peripheral blood. V usage is TRBV7-8 and J usage is TRBJ2-3; TRBD2 agrees at 8 bases. This TCR was sampled from a man over 45 with acute or convalescent COVID-19. This CDR3 reads CASSPYDRTFGGGTDTQYF. CDR3 in DNA: TGTGCCAGCAGCCCCTATGACAGGACTTTCGGGGGGGGCACAGATACGCAGTATTTT.